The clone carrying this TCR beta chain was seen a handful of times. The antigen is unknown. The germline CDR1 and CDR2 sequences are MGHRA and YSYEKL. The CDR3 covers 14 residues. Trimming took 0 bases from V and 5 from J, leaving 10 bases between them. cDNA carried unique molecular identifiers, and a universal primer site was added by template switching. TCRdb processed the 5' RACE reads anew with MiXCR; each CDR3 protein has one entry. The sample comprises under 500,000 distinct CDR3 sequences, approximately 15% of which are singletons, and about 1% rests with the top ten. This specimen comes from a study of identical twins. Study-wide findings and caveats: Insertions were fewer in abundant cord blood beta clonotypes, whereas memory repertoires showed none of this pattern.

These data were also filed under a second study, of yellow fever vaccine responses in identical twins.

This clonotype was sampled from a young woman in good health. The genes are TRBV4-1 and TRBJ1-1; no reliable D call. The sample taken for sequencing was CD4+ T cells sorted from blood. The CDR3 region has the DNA TGCGCCAGCAGCCAAGATCCCAGCCAAACTGAAGCTTTCTTT. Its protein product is CASSQDPSQTEAFF.